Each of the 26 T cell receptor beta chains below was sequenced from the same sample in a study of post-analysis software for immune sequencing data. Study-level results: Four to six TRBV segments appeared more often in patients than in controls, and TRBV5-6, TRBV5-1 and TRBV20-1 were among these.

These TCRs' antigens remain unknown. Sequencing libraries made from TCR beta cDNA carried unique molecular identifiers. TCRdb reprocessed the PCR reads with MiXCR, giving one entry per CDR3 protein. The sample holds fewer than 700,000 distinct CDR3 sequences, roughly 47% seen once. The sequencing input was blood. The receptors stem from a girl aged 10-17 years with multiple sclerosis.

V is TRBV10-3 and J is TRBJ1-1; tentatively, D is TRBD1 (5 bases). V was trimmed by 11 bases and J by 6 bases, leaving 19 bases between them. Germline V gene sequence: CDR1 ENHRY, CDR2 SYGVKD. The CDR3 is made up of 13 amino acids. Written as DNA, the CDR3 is TGTGCCGCCCAGGGTAGAGGTCGTCCTGAAGCTTTCTTT. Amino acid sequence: CAAQGRGRPEAFF.

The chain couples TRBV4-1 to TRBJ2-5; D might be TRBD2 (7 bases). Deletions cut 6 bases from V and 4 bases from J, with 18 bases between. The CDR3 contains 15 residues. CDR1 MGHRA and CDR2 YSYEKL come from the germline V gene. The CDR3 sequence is CASRNGPGEGETQYF. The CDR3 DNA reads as TGCGCCAGCAGAAACGGCCCAGGGGAGGGAGAGACCCAGTACTTC.

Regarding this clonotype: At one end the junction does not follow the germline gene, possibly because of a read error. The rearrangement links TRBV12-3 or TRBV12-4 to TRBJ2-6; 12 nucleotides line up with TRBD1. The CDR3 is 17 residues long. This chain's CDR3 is CASSSGTGGSGANVPTF. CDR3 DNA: TGTGCCAGCAGTTCCGGGACAGGGGGCTCTGGGGCCAACGTCCCGACTTTC.

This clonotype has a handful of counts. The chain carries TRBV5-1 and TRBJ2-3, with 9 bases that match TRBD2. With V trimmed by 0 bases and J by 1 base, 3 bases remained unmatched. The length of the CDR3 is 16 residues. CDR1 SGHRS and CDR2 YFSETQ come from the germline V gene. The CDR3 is CASSLAQRGGTDTQYF. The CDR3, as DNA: TGCGCCAGCAGCTTGGCTCAGCGGGGGGGCACAGATACGCAGTATTTT.

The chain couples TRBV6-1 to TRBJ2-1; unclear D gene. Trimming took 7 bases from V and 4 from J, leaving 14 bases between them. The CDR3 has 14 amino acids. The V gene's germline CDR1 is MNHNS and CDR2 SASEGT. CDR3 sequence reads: CASTQAAEYNEQFF. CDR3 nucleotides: TGTGCCAGCACTCAGGCGGCGGAGTACAATGAGCAGTTCTTC.

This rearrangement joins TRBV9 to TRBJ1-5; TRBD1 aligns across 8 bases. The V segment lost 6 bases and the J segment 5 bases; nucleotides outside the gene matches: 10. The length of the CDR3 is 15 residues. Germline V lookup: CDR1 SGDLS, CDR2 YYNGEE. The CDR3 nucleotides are TGTGCCAGCATCAAAGAGGGACAGGCGGATCAGCCCCAGCATTTT. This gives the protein CASIKEGQADQPQHF.

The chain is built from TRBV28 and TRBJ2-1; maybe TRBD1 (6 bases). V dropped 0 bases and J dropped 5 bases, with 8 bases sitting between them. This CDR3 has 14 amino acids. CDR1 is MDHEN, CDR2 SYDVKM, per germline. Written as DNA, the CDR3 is TGTGCCAGCAGTTTATGGGACAGAAACAATGAGCAGTTCTTC. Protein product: CASSLWDRNNEQFF.

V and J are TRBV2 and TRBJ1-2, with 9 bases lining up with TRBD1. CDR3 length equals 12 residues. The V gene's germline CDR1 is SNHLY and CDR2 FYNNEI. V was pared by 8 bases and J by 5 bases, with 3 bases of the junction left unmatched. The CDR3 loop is CASGTGLYGYTF. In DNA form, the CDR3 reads TGTGCCAGCGGGACAGGGCTATATGGCTACACCTTC.

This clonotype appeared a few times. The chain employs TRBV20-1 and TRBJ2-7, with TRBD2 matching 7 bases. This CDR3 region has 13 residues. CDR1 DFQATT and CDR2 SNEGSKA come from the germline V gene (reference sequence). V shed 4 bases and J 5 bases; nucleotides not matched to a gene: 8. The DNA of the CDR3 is TGCAGTGCTAAGAAACTAGCGATCAACGAGCAGTACTTC. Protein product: CSAKKLAINEQYF.

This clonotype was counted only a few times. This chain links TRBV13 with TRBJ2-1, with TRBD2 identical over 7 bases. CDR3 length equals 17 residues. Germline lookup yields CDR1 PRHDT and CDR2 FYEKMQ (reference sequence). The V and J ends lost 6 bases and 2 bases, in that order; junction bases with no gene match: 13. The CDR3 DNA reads TGTGCCAGCAGTCAACTGACTAGCCGGTTTCCCTACAATGAGCAGTTCTTC. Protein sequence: CASSQLTSRFPYNEQFF.

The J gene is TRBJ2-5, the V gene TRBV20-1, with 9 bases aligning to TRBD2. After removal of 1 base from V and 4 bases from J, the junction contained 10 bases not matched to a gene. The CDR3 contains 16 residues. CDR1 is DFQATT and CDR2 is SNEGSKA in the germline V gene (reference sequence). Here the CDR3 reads CSARVAGAEWGETQYF. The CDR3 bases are TGCAGTGCTAGAGTAGCGGGGGCCGAATGGGGAGAGACCCAGTACTTC.

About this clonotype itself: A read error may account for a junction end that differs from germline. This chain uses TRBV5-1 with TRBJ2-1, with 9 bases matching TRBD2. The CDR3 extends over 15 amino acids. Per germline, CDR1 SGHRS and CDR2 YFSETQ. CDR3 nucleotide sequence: TGTGCCAGCAGTTCTAGCGGGACCACCTACAATGAGCAGTTCTTC. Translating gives CASSSSGTTYNEQFF.

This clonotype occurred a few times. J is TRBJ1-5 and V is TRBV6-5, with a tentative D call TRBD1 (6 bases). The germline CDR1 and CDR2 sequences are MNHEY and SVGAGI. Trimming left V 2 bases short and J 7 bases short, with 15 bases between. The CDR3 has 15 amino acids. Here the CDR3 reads CASSYLPQGDQPQHF. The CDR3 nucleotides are TGTGCCAGCAGTTACCTACCACAGGGAGACCAGCCCCAGCATTTT.

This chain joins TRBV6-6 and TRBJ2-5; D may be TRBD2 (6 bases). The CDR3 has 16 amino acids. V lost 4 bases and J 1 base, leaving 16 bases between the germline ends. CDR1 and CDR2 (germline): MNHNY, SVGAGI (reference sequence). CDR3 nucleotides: TGTGCCAGCAGTTCTACCGCGGGGAGATCCCAAGAGACCCAGTACTTC. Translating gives CASSSTAGRSQETQYF.

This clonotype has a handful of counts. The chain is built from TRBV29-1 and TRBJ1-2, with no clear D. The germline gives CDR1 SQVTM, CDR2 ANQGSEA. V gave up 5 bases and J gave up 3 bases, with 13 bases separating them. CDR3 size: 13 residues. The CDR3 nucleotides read TGCAGCGTTCAACGTCCGGGAGACTATGGCTACACCTTC. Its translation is CSVQRPGDYGYTF.

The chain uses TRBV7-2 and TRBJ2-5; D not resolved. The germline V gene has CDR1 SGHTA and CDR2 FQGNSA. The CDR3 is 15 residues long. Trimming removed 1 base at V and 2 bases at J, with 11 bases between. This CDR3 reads CASSLGIRAQETQYF. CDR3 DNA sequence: TGTGCCAGCAGCTTAGGGATTCGGGCACAAGAGACCCAGTACTTC.

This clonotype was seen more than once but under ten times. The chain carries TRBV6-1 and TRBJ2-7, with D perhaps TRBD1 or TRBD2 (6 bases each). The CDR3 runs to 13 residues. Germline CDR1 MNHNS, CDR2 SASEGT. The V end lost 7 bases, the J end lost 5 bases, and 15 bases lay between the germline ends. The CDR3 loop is CASNLGGGDEQYF. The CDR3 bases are TGTGCCAGCAACCTCGGGGGCGGAGACGAGCAGTACTTC.

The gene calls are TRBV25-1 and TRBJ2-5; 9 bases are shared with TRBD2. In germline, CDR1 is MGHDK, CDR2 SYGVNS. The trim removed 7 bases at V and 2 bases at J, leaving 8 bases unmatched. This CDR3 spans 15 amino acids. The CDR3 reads CASTLAGALQETQYF. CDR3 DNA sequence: TGTGCCAGCACTTTAGCGGGAGCCCTACAAGAGACCCAGTACTTC.

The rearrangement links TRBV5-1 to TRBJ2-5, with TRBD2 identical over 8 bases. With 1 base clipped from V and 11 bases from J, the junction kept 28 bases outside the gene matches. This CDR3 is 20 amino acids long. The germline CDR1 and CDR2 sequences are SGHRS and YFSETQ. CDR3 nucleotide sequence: TGCGCCAGCAGCTTGAATATTTTGAGTCCCTACGGGGGGGACCTGTCGGAGCAGTACTTC. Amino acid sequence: CASSLNILSPYGGDLSEQYF. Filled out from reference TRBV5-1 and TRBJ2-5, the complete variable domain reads KAGVTQTPRYLIKTRGQQVTLSCSPISGHRSVSWYQQTPGQGLQFLFEYFSETQRNKGNFPGRFSGRQFSNSRSEMNVSTLELGDSALYLCASSLNILSPYGGDLSEQYFGPGTRLLVL.

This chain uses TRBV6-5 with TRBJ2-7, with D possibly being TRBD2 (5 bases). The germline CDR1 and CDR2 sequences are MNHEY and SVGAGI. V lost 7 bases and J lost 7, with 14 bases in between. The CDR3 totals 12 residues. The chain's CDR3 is CASNPGLGEQYF. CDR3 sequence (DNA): TGTGCCAGCAATCCAGGACTTGGGGAGCAGTACTTC.

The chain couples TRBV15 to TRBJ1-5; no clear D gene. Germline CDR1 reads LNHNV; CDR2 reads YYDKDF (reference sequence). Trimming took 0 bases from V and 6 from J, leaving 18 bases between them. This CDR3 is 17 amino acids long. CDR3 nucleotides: TGTGCCACCAGCAGAGATCTCACGGACGCCGGTAGTCAGCCCCAGCATTTT. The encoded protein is CATSRDLTDAGSQPQHF.

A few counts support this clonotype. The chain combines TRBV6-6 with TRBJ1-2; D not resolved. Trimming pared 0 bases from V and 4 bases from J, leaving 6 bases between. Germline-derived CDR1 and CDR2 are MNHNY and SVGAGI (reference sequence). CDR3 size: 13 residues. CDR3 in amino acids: CASSYSYFYGYTF. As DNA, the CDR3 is TGTGCCAGCAGTTACTCGTATTTCTATGGCTACACCTTC.

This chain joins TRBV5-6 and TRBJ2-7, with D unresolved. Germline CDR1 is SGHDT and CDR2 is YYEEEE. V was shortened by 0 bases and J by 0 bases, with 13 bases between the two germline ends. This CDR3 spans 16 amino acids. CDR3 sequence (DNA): TGTGCCAGCAGCTTGGTAGGGTCCACGAGCTCCTACGAGCAGTACTTC. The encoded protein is CASSLVGSTSSYEQYF.

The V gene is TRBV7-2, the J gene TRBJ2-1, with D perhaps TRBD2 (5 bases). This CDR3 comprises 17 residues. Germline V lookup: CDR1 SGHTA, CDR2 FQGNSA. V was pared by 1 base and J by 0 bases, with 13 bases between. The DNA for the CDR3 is TGTGCCAGCAGCTTAGGGTTAGCGCGAACCTCCTACAATGAGCAGTTCTTC. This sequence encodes CASSLGLARTSYNEQFF.

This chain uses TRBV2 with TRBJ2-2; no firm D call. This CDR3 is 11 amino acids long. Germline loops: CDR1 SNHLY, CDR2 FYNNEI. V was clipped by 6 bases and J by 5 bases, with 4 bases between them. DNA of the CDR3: TGTGCCAGCAGGGCGACCGGGGAGCTGTTTTTT. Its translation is CASRATGELFF.

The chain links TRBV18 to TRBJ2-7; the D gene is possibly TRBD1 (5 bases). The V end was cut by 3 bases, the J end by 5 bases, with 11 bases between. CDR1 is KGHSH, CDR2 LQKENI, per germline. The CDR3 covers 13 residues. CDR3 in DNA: TGTGCCAGCTCACCGCCAGGGCGCAACGAGCAGTACTTC. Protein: CASSPPGRNEQYF.